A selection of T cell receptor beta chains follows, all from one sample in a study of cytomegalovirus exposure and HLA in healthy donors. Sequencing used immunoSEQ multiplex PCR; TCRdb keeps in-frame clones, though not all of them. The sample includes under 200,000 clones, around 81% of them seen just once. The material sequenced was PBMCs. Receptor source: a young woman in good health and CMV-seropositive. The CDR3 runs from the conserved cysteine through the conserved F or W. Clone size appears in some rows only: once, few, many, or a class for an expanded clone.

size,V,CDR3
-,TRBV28,CASSFEAEGKLFF
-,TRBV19,CASSIYRQRGMNTEAFF
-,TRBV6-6,CASSPRWTEAFF
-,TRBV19,CASSIGGSGHLPYEQYF
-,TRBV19,CASSNYREYNSPLHF
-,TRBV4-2,CASSQEGQLDTEAFF
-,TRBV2,CASRARRGPLTGELFF
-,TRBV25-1,CASSEFRQGGSGYTF
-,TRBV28,CASIPVAGGLNGYTF
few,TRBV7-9,CASSLAQGLRGYTF
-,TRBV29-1,CSVPEGDRGRYGNQPQHF
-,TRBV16,CASSLRTGQTNYGYTF
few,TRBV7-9,CASSLAGAHTDTQYF
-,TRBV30,CAWSTPTGVSEAFF
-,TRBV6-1,CASSVGLAGALTNQETQYF
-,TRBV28,CASSPTMYGGARTYNEQFF
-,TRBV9,CASSVKVGGTTNTQYF
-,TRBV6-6,CASVRDSNQPQHF
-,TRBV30,CAWRRNEDTEAFF
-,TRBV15,CATSRELRTGGSYEQYF
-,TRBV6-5,CASSPTSGGYNEQFF
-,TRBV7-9,CASSLGLAGDTQYF
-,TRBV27,CASSPREVGGGYTF
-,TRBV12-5,CASGLAQGADTQYF
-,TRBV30,CAWSRGQGHKGYTF
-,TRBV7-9,CAFSRDETGSTDTQYF
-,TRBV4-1,CASSQGLGRSSYNEQFF
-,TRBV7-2,CASSPRGGQAFF
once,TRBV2,CASGPDRGSEAFF
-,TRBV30,CAWSLTGGYTGELFF
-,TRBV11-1,CASSFKTGGYNEQFF
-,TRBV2,CASSTGTVNTEAFF